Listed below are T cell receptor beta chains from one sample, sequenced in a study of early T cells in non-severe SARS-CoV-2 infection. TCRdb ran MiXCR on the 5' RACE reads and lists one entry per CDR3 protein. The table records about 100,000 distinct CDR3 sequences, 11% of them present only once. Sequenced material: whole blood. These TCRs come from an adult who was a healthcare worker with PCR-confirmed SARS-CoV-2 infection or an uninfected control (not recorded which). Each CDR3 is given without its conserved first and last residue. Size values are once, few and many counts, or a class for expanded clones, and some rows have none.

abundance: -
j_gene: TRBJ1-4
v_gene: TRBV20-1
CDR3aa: SARSGREDEKLF

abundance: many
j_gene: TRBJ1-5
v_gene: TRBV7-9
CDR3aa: ASSLEQLTSNQPQH

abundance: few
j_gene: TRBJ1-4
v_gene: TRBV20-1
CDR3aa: SASTRNEKLF

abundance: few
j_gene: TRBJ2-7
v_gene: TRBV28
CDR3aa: ASRIDDSPYEQY

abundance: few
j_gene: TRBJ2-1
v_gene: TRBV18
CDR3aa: ASSPTTGTSGKYNEQF

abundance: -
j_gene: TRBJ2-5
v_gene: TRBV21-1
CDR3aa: ASSGQGRRVETQY

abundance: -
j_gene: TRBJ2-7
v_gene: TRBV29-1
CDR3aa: SVAGQGSSYEQY

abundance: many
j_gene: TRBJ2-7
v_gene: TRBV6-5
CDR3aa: ASSAPPGQGIRPYEQY

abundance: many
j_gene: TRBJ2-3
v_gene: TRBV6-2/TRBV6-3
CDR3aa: ASSYGKGSTDTQY

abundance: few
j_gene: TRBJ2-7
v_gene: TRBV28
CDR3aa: ASSLRLVNWEQY

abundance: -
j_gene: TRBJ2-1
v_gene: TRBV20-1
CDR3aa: SARAPTSYNEQF

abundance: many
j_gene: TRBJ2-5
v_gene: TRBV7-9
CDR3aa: ASSPGQEETQY

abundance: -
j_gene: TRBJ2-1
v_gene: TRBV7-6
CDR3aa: ASSPGTSVYNEQF

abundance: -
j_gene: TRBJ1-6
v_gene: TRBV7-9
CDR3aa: ASSLGDGSPLH